This T cell receptor (beta chain) was sequenced during a study of somatic mutations in cytotoxic T cells in rheumatoid arthritis. The method was immunoSEQ multiplex PCR; TCRdb's version includes in-frame clones alone and lacks a portion of them. The table includes 10,000 to 12,000 clones, around 74% detected once. The CDR3 spans 13 residues. Deletions cut 1 base from V and 6 bases from J, with 7 bases between. Looked up from germline, CDR1 is MNHEY and CDR2 is SVGAGI. The receptor's source is a man aged 45-65 years in good health. Sequencing input: CD8+ T cells sorted from blood. V and J are TRBV6-5 and TRBJ2-1; D not certain. CDR3 sequence (DNA): TGTGCCAGCAGTTACTTAATGTCCAATGAGCAGTTCTTC. It codes for CASSYLMSNEQFF.